Presented here are 10 T cell receptor beta chains from one specimen sequenced in a study of T cell repertoires in aging, cancer and after chemotherapy. The template was genomic DNA from peripheral blood, not RNA. Rearranged V-D-J TRB sequences were amplified with a mixed TRB-A/B primer pool. TCRdb reprocessed the multiplex PCR reads via MiXCR and lists one record per CDR3 protein. The sample consists of about 4,300 distinct CDR3 sequences, around 29% of them appearing once. The sample taken for sequencing was blood. These receptors were taken from a human donor in good health.

This clonotype came up a few times. The chain recombines TRBV5-4 with TRBJ2-7, with 11 bases fitting TRBD2. V dropped 4 bases and J dropped 0; count of bases not matched to a gene: 3. The CDR3 contains 15 residues. Germline loops: CDR1 SGHNT, CDR2 YYREEE (reference sequence). The CDR3 is CASSRGLAASYEQYF. CDR3 bases: TGTGCCAGCAGCCGGGGACTAGCGGCCTCCTACGAGCAGTACTTC.

This clonotype was recorded a few times. The chain carries TRBV28 and TRBJ1-4, with unresolved D. The CDR3 is 14 amino acids. Germline V CDR1 and CDR2: MDHEN, SYDVKM. Trimming pared 9 bases from V and 8 bases from J, leaving 19 bases between. CDR3 coding DNA: TGTGCCAGTCTTACCCCAGGCCCTCGAGAAAAACTGTTTTTT. Its translation is CASLTPGPREKLFF.

The J gene is TRBJ2-1, the V gene TRBV4-3; 8 positions agree with TRBD2. Germline V gene data show CDR1 as LGHNA and CDR2 as YSLEER. The CDR3 totals 11 residues. With V trimmed by 3 bases and J by 14 bases, 3 bases remained unmatched. The CDR3 here is CASSQGLDEFF. CDR3 nucleotide sequence: TGCGCCAGCAGCCAGGGACTAGACGAGTTCTTC.

In its sample, this clonotype is medium-sized (0.01 to 0.1%). The J gene is TRBJ2-7, the V gene TRBV19, with D tentatively TRBD1 (6 bases). Trimming cost V 1 base and J 5 bases, with 9 bases left between them. CDR1 is LNHDA and CDR2 is SQIVND in the germline V gene (reference sequence). The CDR3 consists of 13 residues. The CDR3 DNA follows: TGTGCCAGTAGTATAGTGCAGGGGCACGAGCAGTACTTC. As protein: CASSIVQGHEQYF.

The J gene is TRBJ2-5, the V gene TRBV7-2, with TRBD2 matching over 7 bases. Germline V lookup: CDR1 SGHTA, CDR2 FQGNSA. The CDR3 has 15 residues. Trimming took 1 base from V and 5 from J; bases not matched to a gene: 7. The CDR3 sequence is CASSLGSSGLETQYF. The DNA for the CDR3 is TGTGCCAGCAGCTTAGGGTCTAGCGGTTTGGAGACCCAGTACTTC.

Details on this clonotype: A much larger clone sits a single nucleotide away, making a read error possible. The chain links TRBV19 to TRBJ2-7, with D perhaps TRBD1 or TRBD2 (5 bases each). The germline V gene has CDR1 LNHDA and CDR2 SQIVND (reference sequence). The CDR3 loop spans 15 amino acids. The ends were cut back, 5 bases at V and 1 base at J, with 15 bases in the middle. The CDR3 reads CASSFGWDLSYEQYF. The CDR3 DNA reads TGTGCCAGTAGTTTTGGGTGGGACCTTTCCTACGAGCAGTACTTC.

As to this clonotype: A much larger clone differs from this one at a single base, so this may be a read error. This rearrangement joins TRBV19 to TRBJ2-7; D gene uncertain. CDR1 LNHDA and CDR2 SQIVND come from the germline V gene (reference sequence). The CDR3 has 11 residues. For the CDR3, the DNA is TGTGCCAGAAGGAGACACTACAAGCAGTACTTC. This gives the protein CARRRHYKQYF.

By proportion, this clonotype is medium-sized (0.01 to 0.1%). V usage is TRBV6-1 and J usage is TRBJ2-4, with D hard to call. Germline V gives CDR1 MNHNS, CDR2 SASEGT. Trimming shortened V by 1 base and J by 15 bases, and 16 bases separated the two germline ends. The CDR3 covers 13 residues. CDR3 protein: CASSEGIGRRLYF. Written as DNA, the CDR3 is TGTGCCAGCAGTGAAGGAATAGGGCGGCGATTGTACTTC.

The count of this clonotype is one. The rearrangement links TRBV28 to TRBJ2-7, with D hard to call. CDR1 and CDR2 (germline): MDHEN, SYDVKM. The length of the CDR3 is 20 residues. Trimming stripped 3 bases from V and 3 bases from J, with 30 bases between. Written as DNA, the CDR3 is TGTGCCAGCAGTTTTTTCGTCGGGTTCAGACCTAACACCGCTCTCTACGAGCAGTACTTC. It specifies CASSFFVGFRPNTALYEQYF.

The genes are TRBV7-9 and TRBJ2-1; tentative D call: TRBD1 (5 bases). This CDR3 comprises 15 residues. Trimming stripped 0 bases from V and 4 bases from J, with 10 bases between. Germline CDR1 reads SEHNR; CDR2 reads FQNEAQ (reference sequence). The CDR3 reads CASSLAVGPYNEQFF. The CDR3 region has the DNA TGTGCCAGCAGCTTAGCGGTGGGGCCTTACAATGAGCAGTTCTTC. The entire variable domain, with the rest obtained from reference TRBV7-9 and TRBJ2-1, is as follows: DTGVSQNPRHKITKRGQNVTFRCDPISEHNRLYWYRQTLGQGPEFLTYFQNEAQLEKSRLLSDRFSAERPKGSFSTLEIQRTEQGDSAMYLCASSLAVGPYNEQFFGPGTRLTVL.